This T cell receptor beta chain came from a study of graft-versus-host responses after intestinal transplantation. To release intraepithelial and lamina propria lymphocytes, the graft tissue was processed. V was pared by 2 bases and J by 8 bases, with 23 bases between. Per germline, CDR1 SGHKS and CDR2 YYEKEE (reference sequence). This CDR3 region has 18 residues. Profiling relied on immunoSEQ multiplex PCR, and the TCRdb table lists in-frame clones only, not all of them. The sample lists tens of thousands of clones, about four fifths occurring once. V usage is TRBV5-5 and J usage is TRBJ1-6, with D maybe TRBD1 (6 bases). Sequenced material: ileum tissue, taken 98 days after intestinal transplantation. The receptor comes from a human patient who received an intestinal transplant, so some T cells may come from the graft donor. The CDR3 region is CASSLSGDGFIGDSPLHF. The CDR3 DNA reads TGTGCCAGCAGCTTATCAGGGGATGGCTTTATAGGGGATTCACCCCTCCACTTT.